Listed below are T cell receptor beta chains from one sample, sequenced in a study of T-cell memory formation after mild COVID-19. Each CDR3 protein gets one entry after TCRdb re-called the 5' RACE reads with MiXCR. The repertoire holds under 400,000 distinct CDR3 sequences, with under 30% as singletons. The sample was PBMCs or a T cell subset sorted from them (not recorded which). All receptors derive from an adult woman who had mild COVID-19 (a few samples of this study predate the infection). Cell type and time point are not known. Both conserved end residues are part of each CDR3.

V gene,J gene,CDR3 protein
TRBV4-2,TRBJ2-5,CASSQDPTASGFETQYF
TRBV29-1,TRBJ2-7,CSVPRTGGSYEQYF
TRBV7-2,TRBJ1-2,CASSLQTIANYGYTF
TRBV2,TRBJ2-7,CASSVPTLPDSRDDEQYF
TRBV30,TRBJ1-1,CAWEALGQFPNEAFF
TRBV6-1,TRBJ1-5,CASIGGPNQPQHF
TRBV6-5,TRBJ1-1,CASSYGGPGTEAFF
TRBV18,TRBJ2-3,CASSPKAGGSTDTQYF
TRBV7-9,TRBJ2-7,CASSYGLAGDYEQYF
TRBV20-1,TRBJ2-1,CSASSSGPNEQFF
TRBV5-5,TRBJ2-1,CASSPASVTNEQFF
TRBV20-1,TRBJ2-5,CSARSLGLEGLIGDPAQYF
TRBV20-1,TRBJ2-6,CSARPTGSTGANVLTF
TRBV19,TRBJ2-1,CASGRISEQFF
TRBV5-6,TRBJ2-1,CASSLYPRAYNEQFF
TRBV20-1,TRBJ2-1,CSARGKAGGDEQFF
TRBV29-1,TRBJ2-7,CSVGFLGEQYF
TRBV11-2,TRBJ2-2,CASNGQGGTGELFF
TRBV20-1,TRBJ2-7,CSARVVGATPYYEQYF
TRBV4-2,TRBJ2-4,CASSQDWPARNIQYF
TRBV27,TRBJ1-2,CASRGGLYGYTF
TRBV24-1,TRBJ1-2,CATSDLRGYVYTF
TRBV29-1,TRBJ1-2,CSVLREGYGYTF
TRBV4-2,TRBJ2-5,CASSQWYGQGTQETQYF
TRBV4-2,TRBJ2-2,CASSPAGSANTGELFF
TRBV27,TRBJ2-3,CASSPSGSPVDTQYF
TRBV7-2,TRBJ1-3,CASSLATGGSGNTIYF
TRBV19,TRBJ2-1,CASSKATSGEQFF
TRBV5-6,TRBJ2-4,CASRSDRGAKNIQYF
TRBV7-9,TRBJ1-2,CASSLARAANYGYTF
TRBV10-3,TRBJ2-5,CAISESLAGEETQYF
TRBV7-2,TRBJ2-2,CASSFLLVPGLAGGPHTGELFF
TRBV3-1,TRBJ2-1,CASSQAWASGEQFF
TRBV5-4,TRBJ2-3,CASSPGLAGASDTQYF
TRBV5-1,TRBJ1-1,CASSLGVDSSEAFF
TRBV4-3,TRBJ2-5,CASSQDDRDWETQYF
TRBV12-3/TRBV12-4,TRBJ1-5,CASSSPLTKGVVVQPQHF
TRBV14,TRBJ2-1,CASSHLGGFGDEQFF
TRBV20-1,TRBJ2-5,CSALPGLLPQETQYF
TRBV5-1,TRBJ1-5,CASSLGTAYSNQPQHF
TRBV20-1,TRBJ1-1,CSARERTENTEAFF
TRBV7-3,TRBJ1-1,CASSLKGAPGEAFF
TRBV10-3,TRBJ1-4,CAISARQGGGEKLFF
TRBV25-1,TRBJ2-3,CASSDVSLASQYF
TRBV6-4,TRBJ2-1,CASSDTSGEGNEQFF
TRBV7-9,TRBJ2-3,CASSLPGTVLGTDTQYF
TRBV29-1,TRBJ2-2,CSVEGTGNTGEMFF
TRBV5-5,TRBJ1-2,CASSRRGNYGYTF
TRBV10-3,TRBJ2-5,CAISWREQETQYF
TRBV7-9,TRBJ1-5,CASSSGQINQPQHF
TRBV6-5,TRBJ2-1,CASSLDGQSKKQFF
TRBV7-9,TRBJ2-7,CASSPKDSDLTYEQYF
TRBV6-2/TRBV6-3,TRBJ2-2,CASEGLAGVTGELFF